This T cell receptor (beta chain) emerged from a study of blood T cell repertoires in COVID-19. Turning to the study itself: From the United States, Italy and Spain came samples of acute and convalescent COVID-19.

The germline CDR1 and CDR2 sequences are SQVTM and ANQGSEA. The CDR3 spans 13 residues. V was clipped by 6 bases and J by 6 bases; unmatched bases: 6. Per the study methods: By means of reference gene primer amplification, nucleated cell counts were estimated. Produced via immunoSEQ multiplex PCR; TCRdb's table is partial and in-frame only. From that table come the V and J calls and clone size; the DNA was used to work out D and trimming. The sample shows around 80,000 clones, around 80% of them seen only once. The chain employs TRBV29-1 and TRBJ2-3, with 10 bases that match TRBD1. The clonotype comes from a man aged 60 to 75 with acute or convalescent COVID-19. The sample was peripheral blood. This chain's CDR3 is CSVDRGLGDTQYF. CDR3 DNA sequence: TGCAGCGTCGACAGGGGGCTAGGGGATACGCAGTATTTT.